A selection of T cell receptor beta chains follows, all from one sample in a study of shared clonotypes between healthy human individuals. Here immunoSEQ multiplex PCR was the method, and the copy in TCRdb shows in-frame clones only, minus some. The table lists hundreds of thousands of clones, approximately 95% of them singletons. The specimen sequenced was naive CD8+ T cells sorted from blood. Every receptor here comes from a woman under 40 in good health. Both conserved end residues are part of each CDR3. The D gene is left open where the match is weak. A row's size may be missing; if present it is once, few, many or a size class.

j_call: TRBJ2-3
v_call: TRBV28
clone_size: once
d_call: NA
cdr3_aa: CASRTAPSTDTQYF
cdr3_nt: TGTGCCAGCAGAACAGCCCCTAGCACAGATACGCAGTATTTT

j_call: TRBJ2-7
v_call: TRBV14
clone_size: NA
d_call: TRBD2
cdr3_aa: CASSSRTSGSVSYEQYF
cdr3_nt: TGTGCCAGCAGTTCTAGGACTAGCGGGAGTGTTTCCTACGAGCAGTACTTC

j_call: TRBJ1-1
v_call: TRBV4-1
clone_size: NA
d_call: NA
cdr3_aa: CASSHRDNLNTEAFF
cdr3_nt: TGCGCCAGCAGCCACCGGGACAACCTGAACACTGAAGCTTTCTTT

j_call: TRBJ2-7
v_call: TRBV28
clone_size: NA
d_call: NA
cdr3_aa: CASSLGPGYEQYF
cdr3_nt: TGTGCCAGCAGTTTAGGACCGGGGTACGAGCAGTACTTC

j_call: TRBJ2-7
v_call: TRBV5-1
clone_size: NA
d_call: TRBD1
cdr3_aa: CASSLGTGSSEQYF
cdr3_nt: TGCGCCAGCAGCCTGGGGACAGGTTCCAGCGAGCAGTACTTC

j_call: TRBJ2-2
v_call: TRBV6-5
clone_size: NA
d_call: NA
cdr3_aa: CATHPPVYTGELFF
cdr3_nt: TGTGCCACCCACCCCCCCGTTTACACCGGGGAGCTGTTTTTT

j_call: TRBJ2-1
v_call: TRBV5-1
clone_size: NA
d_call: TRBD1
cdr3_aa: CASSPGTGNNEQFF
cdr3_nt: TGCGCCAGCTCCCCGGGGACAGGGAACAATGAGCAGTTCTTC

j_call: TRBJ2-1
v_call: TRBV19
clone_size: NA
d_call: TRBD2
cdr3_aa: CASGLAGKGSYNEQFF
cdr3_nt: TGTGCCAGCGGACTAGCGGGAAAAGGATCCTACAATGAGCAGTTCTTC

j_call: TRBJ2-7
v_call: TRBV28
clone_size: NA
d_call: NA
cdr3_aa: CASSQSYYEQYF
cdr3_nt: TGTGCCAGCAGTCAATCCTACTACGAGCAGTACTTC

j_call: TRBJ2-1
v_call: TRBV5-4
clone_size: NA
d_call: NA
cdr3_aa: CASSSDSEQFF
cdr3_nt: TGTGCCAGCAGCTCGGACTCTGAGCAGTTCTTC

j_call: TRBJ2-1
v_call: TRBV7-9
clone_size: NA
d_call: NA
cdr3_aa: CASSLVYAINNEQFF
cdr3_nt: TGTGCCAGCAGCTTAGTTTACGCTATTAACAATGAGCAGTTCTTC

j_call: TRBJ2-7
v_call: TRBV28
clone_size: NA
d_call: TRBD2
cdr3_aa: CASRGQREESAYEQYF
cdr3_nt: TGTGCCAGCAGGGGGCAGCGGGAGGAATCTGCCTACGAGCAGTACTTC

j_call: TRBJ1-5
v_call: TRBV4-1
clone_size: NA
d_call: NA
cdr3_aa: CASSQGEGNQPQHF
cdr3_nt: TGCGCCAGCAGCCAAGGAGAGGGTAATCAGCCCCAGCATTTT

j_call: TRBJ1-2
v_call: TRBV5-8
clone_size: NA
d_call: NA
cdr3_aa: CASSLVRGENYGYTF
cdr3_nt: TGTGCCAGCAGCTTGGTCCGGGGGGAAAACTATGGCTACACCTTC

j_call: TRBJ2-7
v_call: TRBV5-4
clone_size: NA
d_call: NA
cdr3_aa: CASSARDGAYEQYF
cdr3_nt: TGTGCCAGCAGCGCCCGGGACGGCGCCTACGAGCAGTACTTC

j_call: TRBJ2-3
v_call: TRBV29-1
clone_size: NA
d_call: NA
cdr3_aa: CSVEEVLRGTDTQYF
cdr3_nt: TGCAGCGTTGAAGAAGTGTTGCGGGGTACTGATACGCAGTATTTT

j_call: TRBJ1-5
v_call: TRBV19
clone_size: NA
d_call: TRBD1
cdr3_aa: CASSIGGGYQPQHF
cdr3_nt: TGTGCCAGTAGTATAGGAGGGGGCTATCAGCCCCAGCATTTT

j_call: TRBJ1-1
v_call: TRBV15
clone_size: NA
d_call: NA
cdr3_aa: CATSVRRKSEAFF
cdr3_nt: TGTGCCACCAGCGTTCGACGGAAATCTGAAGCTTTCTTT

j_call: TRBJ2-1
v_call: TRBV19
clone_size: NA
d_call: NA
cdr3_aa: CASSRSSVFNEQFF
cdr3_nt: TGTGCCAGTAGTAGGTCTAGCGTTTTCAATGAGCAGTTCTTC

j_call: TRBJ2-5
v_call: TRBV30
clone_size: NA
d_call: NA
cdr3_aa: CAWSLTSETQYF
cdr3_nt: TGTGCCTGGAGTTTGACGAGCGAGACCCAGTACTTC

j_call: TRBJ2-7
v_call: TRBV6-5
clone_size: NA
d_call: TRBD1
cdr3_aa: CATAGGHEQYF
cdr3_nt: TGTGCCACCGCAGGGGGCCACGAGCAGTACTTC

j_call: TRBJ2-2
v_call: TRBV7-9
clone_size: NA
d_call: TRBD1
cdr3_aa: CASSFTGVGTGELFF
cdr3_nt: TGTGCCAGCAGCTTCACAGGGGTTGGCACCGGGGAGCTGTTTTTT

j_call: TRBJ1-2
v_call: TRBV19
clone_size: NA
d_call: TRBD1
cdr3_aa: CASSYGQGLDYGYTF
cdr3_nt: TGTGCCAGTAGTTACGGACAGGGGCTCGATTATGGCTACACCTTC

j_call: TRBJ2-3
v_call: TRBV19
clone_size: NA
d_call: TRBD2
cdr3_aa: CASSIVAGGPSSQYF
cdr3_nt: TGTGCCAGTAGTATAGTAGCGGGAGGGCCTTCGTCGCAGTATTTT

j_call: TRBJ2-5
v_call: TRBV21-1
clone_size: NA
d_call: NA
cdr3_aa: CASSPRQVSSGTQYF
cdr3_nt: TGTGCCAGCAGCCCCCGCCAGGTTTCGTCCGGGACCCAGTACTTC

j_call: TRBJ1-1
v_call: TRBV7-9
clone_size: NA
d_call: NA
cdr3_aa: CASSFRRERNTEAFF
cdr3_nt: TGTGCCAGCAGCTTTCGACGAGAGAGGAACACTGAAGCTTTCTTT

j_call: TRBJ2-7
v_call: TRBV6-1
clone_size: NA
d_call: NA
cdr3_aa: CATDGQRYYEQYF
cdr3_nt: TGTGCCACCGATGGACAGCGATACTACGAGCAGTACTTC

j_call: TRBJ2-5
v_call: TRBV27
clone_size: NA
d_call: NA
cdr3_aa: CASSLQGGTETQYF
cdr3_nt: TGTGCCAGCAGTTTACAGGGTGGGACAGAGACCCAGTACTTC